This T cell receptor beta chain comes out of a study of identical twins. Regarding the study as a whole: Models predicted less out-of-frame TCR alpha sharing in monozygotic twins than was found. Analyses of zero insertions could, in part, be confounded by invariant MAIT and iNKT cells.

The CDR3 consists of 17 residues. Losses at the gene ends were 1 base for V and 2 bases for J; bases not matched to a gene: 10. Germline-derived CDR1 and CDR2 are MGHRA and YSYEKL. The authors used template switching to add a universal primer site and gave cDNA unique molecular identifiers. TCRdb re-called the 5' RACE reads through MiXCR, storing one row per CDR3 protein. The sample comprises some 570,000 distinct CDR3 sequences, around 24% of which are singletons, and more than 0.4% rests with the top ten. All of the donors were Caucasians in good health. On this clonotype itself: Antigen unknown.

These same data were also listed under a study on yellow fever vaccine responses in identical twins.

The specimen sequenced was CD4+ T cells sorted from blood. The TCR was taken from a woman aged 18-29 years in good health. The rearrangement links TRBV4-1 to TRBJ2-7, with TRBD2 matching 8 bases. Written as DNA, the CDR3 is TGCGCCAGCAGCCAAGTATGGAGCGGGAGCGGGGCCTACGAGCAGTACTTC. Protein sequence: CASSQVWSGSGAYEQYF.